The rows below give T cell receptor beta chains drawn from one sample of a study of blood T cells in healthy people across ages. TCRdb re-analysed the 5' RACE reads in MiXCR, keeping a single row per CDR3 protein. The sample has 1.4 million or so distinct CDR3 sequences; roughly 43% are singletons. The source material was blood. These receptors were taken from a woman aged 18-35 years in good health. The CDR3 runs from the conserved cysteine through the conserved F or W. The D gene is left open where the match is weak. Rows give clone size only sometimes, using once, few, many, or a class for an expanded clone.

>TRBD1|TRBJ2-7|TRBV12-3/TRBV12-4|15|.
CASSLMGQGVDEQYF
TGTGCCAGCAGTTTAATGGGACAGGGGGTGGACGAGCAGTACTTC
>.|TRBJ1-5|TRBV18|14|.
CASSPPGVNQPQHF
TGTGCCAGCTCACCACCGGGGGTTAATCAGCCCCAGCATTTT
>TRBD1|TRBJ1-2|TRBV27|14|.
CASSLTGEVDGYTF
TGTGCCAGCAGTTTGACAGGGGAAGTGGATGGCTACACCTTC
>TRBD1|TRBJ1-2|TRBV2|13|few
CASSADRVDGYTF
TGTGCCAGCAGCGCGGACAGGGTGGATGGCTACACCTTC
>.|TRBJ2-3|TRBV5-1|16|few
CASSSGPTGTTDTQYF
TGCGCCAGCAGCTCGGGACCGACAGGTACCACAGATACGCAGTATTTT
>.|TRBJ1-6|TRBV29-1|13|many
CSVGQTINSPLHF
TGCAGCGTCGGACAGACTATTAATTCACCCCTCCACTTT
>.|TRBJ2-5|TRBV28|14|.
CASNTLAMAQTQYF
TGTGCCAGCAACACACTAGCAATGGCTCAGACCCAGTACTTC
>TRBD2|TRBJ2-3|TRBV20-1|15|few
CSGAGLSGGADTQYF
TGCAGTGGGGCGGGACTAAGCGGGGGGGCGGATACGCAGTATTTT
>TRBD2|TRBJ2-3|TRBV20-1|13|few
CSAPGLVLYTQYF
TGCAGTGCTCCAGGACTAGTCTTATATACGCAGTATTTT
>TRBD1|TRBJ1-2|TRBV27|15|.
CASSSQGRKDYGYTF
TGTGCCAGCAGTTCACAGGGGAGGAAAGACTATGGCTACACCTTC
>TRBD1|TRBJ1-6|TRBV20-1|13|.
CSANMDRPLPLHF
TGCAGTGCGAATATGGACAGGCCCCTTCCCCTCCACTTT
>TRBD1|TRBJ1-5|TRBV20-1|14|.
CSVRDRGQEQPQHF
TGCAGTGTTCGGGACAGGGGGCAGGAGCAGCCCCAGCATTTT
>.|TRBJ2-3|TRBV30|15|few
CAWGYGESVTDTQYF
TGTGCCTGGGGATATGGGGAATCGGTCACAGATACGCAGTATTTT
>.|TRBJ2-2|TRBV7-2|13|.
CASSLDGYGELFF
TGTGCCAGCAGCTTAGACGGGTACGGGGAGCTGTTTTTT
>.|TRBJ2-6|TRBV21-1|24|.
CASSPRHPGSPVRADIGGANVLTF
TGTGCCAGCAGCCCACGTCATCCGGGGTCCCCTGTCAGGGCAGATATTGGCGGGGCCAACGTCCTGACTTTC
>.|TRBJ2-5|TRBV6-2/TRBV6-3|15|.
CASSYSYGIRETQYF
TGTGCCAGCAGTTACTCGTACGGGATTAGAGAGACCCAGTACTTC
>.|TRBJ2-2|TRBV4-3|13|.
CASSHRPTGELFF
TGCGCCAGCAGCCATCGACCCACCGGGGAGCTGTTTTTT
>.|TRBJ2-1|TRBV20-1|15|.
CSASQRKTDSYEQFF
TGCAGTGCTAGTCAAAGGAAGACTGATTCCTACGAGCAGTTCTTC
>TRBD2|TRBJ2-3|TRBV20-1|13|many
CSATSGRTDTQYF
TGCAGTGCAACTAGCGGGAGAACGGATACGCAGTATTTT
>.|TRBJ2-1|TRBV29-1|14|few
CSVVPRDHYNEQFF
TGCAGCGTTGTCCCCCGGGACCACTACAATGAGCAGTTCTTC
>TRBD1|TRBJ1-2|TRBV18|15|many
CASSPTGTGGTGYTF
TGTGCCAGCTCACCCACCGGGACAGGGGGCACCGGCTACACCTTC
>TRBD1|TRBJ2-3|TRBV6-2/TRBV6-3|19|few
CASIPVPGRQGAKTDTQYF
TGTGCCAGCATCCCCGTCCCAGGACGACAGGGCGCGAAGACAGATACGCAGTATTTT
>TRBD1|TRBJ1-5|TRBV4-2|16|.
CASSLTDRGVNQPQHF
TGTGCCAGCAGCCTTACGGACAGGGGGGTCAATCAGCCCCAGCATTTT
>.|TRBJ2-1|TRBV27|17|.
CASNLIGAVRGYNEQFF
TGTGCCAGCAACCTAATAGGGGCCGTTAGGGGCTACAATGAGCAGTTCTTC
>.|TRBJ2-4|TRBV7-9|11|.
CASSTQNIQYF
TGTGCCAGCAGCACACAAAACATTCAGTACTTC
>.|TRBJ1-6|TRBV4-1|15|.
CASSQVKGGNSPLHF
TGCGCCAGCAGCCAAGTTAAAGGAGGTAATTCACCCCTCCACTTT
>.|TRBJ2-7|TRBV20-1|11|few
CSAPWGHEQYF
TGCAGTGCCCCTTGGGGCCACGAGCAGTACTTC
>.|TRBJ1-5|TRBV30|13|.
CAWSLGSNQPQHF
TGTGCCTGGAGTTTGGGTAGCAATCAGCCCCAGCATTTT
>.|TRBJ1-2|TRBV12-3/TRBV12-4|17|once
CASSLSPNRAHNYGYTF
TGTGCCAGCAGTTTATCCCCGAACAGGGCGCATAACTATGGCTACACCTTC
>.|TRBJ2-1|TRBV21-1|14|.
CASSSLRTVKTQFF
TGTGCCAGCAGCTCCCTGCGGACAGTAAAGACCCAGTTCTTC
>.|TRBJ2-7|TRBV20-1|17|once
CSARDSEVAVTNDEQYF
TGCAGTGCTAGAGATTCCGAGGTAGCGGTTACTAATGACGAGCAGTACTTC
>.|TRBJ2-1|TRBV29-1|13|.
CSNQWGSYNEQFF
TGCAGCAACCAGTGGGGGTCCTACAATGAGCAGTTCTTC
>.|TRBJ2-1|TRBV4-3|13|.
CASSQGLNNEQFF
TGCGCCAGCAGCCAAGGACTTAACAATGAGCAGTTCTTC